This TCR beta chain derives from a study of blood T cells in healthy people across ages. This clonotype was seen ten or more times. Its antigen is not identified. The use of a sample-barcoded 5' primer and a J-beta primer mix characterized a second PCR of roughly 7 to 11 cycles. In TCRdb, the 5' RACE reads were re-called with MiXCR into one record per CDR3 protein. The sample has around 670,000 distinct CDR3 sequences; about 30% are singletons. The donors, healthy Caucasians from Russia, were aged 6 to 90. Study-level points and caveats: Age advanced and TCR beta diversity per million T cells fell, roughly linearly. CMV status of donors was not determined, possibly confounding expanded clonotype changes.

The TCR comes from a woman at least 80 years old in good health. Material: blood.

The CDR3 nucleotides read TGTGCCAGCAGCATCCCGACGGCTCAAGAGACCCAGTACTTC. Residues: CASSIPTAQETQYF. The V and J genes are TRBV7-2 and TRBJ2-5; D not certain. Trimming removed 5 bases at V and 2 bases at J, with 12 bases between. Germline loops: CDR1 SGHTA, CDR2 FQGNSA. This CDR3 has 14 residues.